The clone carrying this TCR beta chain was seen repeatedly, ten times or more. The CDR3 length is 13 residues. Trimming removed 5 bases from V and 3 bases from J, with 11 bases in between. Looked up from germline, CDR1 is SGHRS and CDR2 is YFSETQ. These data belong to a study of T-cell memory formation after mild COVID-19. Via MiXCR, TCRdb re-called the 5' RACE reads, giving one row per CDR3 protein. This sample has around 320,000 distinct CDR3 sequences; roughly an eighth occur once, and the top ten carry roughly 21%. The chain joins TRBV5-1 to TRBJ2-5; D remains unclear. This TCR came from a young man who had mild COVID-19 (a few samples of this study predate the infection). Cell type and time point are not known. The sample taken for sequencing was PBMCs or a T cell subset sorted from them (not recorded which). CDR3 amino acids: CASRVVGEETQYF. CDR3 coding DNA: TGCGCCAGCAGGGTCGTTGGAGAAGAGACCCAGTACTTC.